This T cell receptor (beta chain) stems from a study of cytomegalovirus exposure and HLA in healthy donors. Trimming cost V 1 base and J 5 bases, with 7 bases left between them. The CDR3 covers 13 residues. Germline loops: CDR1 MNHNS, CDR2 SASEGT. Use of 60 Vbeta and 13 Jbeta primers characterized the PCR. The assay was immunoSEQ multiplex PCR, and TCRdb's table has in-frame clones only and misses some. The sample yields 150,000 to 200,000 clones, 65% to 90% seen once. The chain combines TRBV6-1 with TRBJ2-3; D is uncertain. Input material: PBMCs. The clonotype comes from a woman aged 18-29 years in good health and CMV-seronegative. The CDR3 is CASSEGARDTQYF. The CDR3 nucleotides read TGTGCCAGCAGTGAAGGGGCCAGAGATACGCAGTATTTT.